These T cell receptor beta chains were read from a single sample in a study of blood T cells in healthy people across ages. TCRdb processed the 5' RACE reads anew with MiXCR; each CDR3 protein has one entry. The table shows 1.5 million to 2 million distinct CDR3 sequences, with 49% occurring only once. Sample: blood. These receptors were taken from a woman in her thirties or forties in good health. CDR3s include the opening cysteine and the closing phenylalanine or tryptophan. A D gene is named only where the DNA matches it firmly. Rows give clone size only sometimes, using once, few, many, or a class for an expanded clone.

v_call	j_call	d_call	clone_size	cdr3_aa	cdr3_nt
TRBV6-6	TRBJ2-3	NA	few	CAISPSTDTQYF	TGTGCCATCTCTCCTAGCACAGATACGCAGTATTTT
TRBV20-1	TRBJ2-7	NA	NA	CSATNHEQYF	TGCAGTGCCACCAATCACGAGCAGTACTTC
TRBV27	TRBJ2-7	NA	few	CASNPLGPGTTTYEQYF	TGTGCCAGCAATCCTCTTGGTCCCGGGACCACTACCTACGAGCAGTACTTC
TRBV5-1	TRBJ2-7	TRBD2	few	CASSLTSANYEQYF	TGCGCCAGCAGCCTTACTAGCGCAAACTACGAGCAGTACTTC
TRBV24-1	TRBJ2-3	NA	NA	CATSDSEVYTQYF	TGTGCCACCAGTGATAGTGAAGTTTATACGCAGTATTTT
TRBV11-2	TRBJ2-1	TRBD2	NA	CASSITSGVSNEQFF	TGTGCCAGCAGCATCACTAGCGGGGTTTCCAATGAGCAGTTCTTC
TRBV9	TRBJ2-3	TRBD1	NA	CASSPRQGTLPDTQYF	TGTGCCAGCAGCCCTCGACAGGGCACCCTCCCAGATACGCAGTATTTT
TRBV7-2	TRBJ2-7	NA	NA	CASSTIPSAGEQYF	TGTGCCAGCAGTACTATCCCCTCGGCGGGCGAGCAGTACTTC
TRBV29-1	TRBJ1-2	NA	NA	CSVEGTVIYGYTF	TGCAGCGTTGAAGGGACAGTTATCTATGGCTACACCTTC
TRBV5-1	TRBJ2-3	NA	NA	CASCLNTDTQYF	TGCGCCAGCTGCTTAAACACAGATACGCAGTATTTT
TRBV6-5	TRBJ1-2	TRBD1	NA	CASSYATGDYGYTF	TGTGCCAGCAGTTACGCGACAGGGGACTATGGCTACACCTTC
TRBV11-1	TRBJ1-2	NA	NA	CARSFDRGIGYTF	TGTGCCCGCAGCTTTGACCGGGGGATTGGCTACACCTTC
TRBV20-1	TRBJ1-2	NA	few	CSAGEGNGYTF	TGCAGTGCTGGGGAGGGGAATGGCTACACCTTC
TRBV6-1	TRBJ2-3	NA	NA	CASSDEVSTDTQYF	TGTGCCAGCAGTGACGAGGTTAGCACAGATACGCAGTATTTT
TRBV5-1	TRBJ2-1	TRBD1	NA	CASSSIGVGTAYANEQFF	TGCGCCAGCAGCTCCATAGGAGTCGGGACAGCTTATGCCAATGAGCAGTTCTTC
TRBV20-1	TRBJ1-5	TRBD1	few	CSAERQGGQPQHF	TGCAGTGCTGAAAGACAGGGCGGGCAGCCCCAGCATTTT
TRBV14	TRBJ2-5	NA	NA	CASSGIRGQRETQYF	TGTGCCAGCTCCGGCATTCGGGGGCAGCGAGAGACCCAGTACTTC
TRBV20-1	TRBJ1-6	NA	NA	CSAPPGTGNSPLHF	TGCAGTGCGCCACCGGGGACGGGTAATTCACCCCTCCACTTT
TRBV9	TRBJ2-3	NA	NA	CASSASFTDTQYF	TGTGCCAGCAGCGCCAGTTTCACAGATACGCAGTATTTT
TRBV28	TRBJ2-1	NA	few	CASMRPTEQFF	TGTGCCAGCATGAGGCCCACTGAGCAGTTCTTC
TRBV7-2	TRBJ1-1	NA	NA	CASSLFVPSRTGNTEAFF	TGTGCCAGCAGCTTATTTGTCCCCTCCCGGACGGGAAACACTGAAGCTTTCTTT
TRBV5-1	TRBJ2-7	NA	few	CASSLALQGFSSYEQYF	TGCGCCAGCAGCTTGGCCTTACAGGGATTCAGCTCCTACGAGCAGTACTTC
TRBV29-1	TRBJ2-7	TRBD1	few	CSVAWTGTYEQYF	TGCAGCGTTGCGTGGACAGGGACCTACGAGCAGTACTTC
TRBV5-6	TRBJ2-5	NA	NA	CASSPPSGFQETQYF	TGTGCCAGCAGCCCCCCTTCAGGGTTCCAAGAGACCCAGTACTTC
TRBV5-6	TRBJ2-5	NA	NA	CASSLAMEEETQYF	TGTGCCAGCAGCTTGGCCATGGAGGAAGAGACCCAGTACTTC
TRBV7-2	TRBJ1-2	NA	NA	CAIYRDGYTF	TGTGCCATCTACAGGGACGGCTACACCTTC
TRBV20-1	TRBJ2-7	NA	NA	CSARELGRSYEQYF	TGCAGTGCTAGAGAGCTGGGCCGAAGCTACGAGCAGTACTTC
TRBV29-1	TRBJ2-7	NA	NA	CSATGGGFYEQYF	TGCAGCGCCACAGGGGGGGGATTCTACGAGCAGTACTTC
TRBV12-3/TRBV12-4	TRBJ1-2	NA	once	CASNTDRANYGYTF	TGTGCCAGCAACACGGACAGAGCTAACTATGGCTACACCTTC
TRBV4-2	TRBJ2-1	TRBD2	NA	CASSQDRRLARYNEQFF	TGTGCCAGCAGCCAAGATAGGAGACTAGCGAGATACAATGAGCAGTTCTTC
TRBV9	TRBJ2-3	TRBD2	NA	CASSVETSGTTDTQYF	TGTGCCAGCAGCGTAGAGACTAGCGGCACCACAGATACGCAGTATTTT
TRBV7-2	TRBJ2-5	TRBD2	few	CASSSLAGKGTQYF	TGTGCCAGCAGCTCCCTAGCGGGGAAGGGGACCCAGTACTTC
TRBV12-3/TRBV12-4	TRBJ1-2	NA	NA	CASSLALRGYYGYTF	TGTGCCAGCAGTTTAGCGCTACGGGGGTACTATGGCTACACCTTC
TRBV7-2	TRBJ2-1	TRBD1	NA	CASSRTGSGSYNEQFF	TGTGCCAGCAGCCGGACAGGGTCCGGCTCCTACAATGAGCAGTTTTTC
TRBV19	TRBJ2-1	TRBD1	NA	CASSTGGQGSHEQFF	TGTGCCAGTAGTACGGGGGGACAGGGATCTCATGAGCAGTTCTTC
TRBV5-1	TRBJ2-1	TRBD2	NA	CASSPDHPSSGGEQFF	TGCGCCAGCAGCCCCGACCATCCATCTAGCGGGGGTGAGCAGTTCTTC
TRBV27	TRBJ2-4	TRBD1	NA	CASSPHGQGWGIQYF	TGTGCCAGCAGTCCCCATGGACAGGGGTGGGGCATTCAGTACTTC
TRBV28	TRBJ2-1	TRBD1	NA	CASRPQGEWIGETQFF	TGTGCCAGCAGACCTCAGGGGGAATGGATCGGAGAGACCCAGTTCTTC
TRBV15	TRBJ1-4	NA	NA	CATSRPRDGTNEKLFF	TGTGCCACCAGCAGACCAAGGGACGGAACTAATGAAAAACTGTTTTTT
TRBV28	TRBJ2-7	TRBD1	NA	CASNWGTGFDEQYF	TGTGCCAGCAATTGGGGGACAGGGTTCGACGAGCAGTACTTC